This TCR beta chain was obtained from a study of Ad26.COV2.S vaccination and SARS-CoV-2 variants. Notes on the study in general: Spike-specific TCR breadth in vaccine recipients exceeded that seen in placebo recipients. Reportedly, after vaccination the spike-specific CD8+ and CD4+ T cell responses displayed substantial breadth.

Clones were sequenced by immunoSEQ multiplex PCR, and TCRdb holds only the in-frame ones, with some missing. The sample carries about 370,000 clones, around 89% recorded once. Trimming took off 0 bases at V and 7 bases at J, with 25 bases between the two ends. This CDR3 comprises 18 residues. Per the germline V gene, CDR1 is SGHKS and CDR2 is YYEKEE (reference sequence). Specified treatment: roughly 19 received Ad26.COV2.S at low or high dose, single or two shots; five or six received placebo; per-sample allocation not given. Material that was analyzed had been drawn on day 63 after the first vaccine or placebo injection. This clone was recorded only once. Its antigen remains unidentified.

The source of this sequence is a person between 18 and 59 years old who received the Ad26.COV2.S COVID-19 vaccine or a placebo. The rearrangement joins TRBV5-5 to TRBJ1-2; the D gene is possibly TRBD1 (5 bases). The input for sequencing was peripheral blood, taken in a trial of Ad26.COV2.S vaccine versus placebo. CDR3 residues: CASSLVLREEGRRGGYTF. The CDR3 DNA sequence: TGTGCCAGCAGCTTGGTCCTCAGGGAAGAAGGCCGACGTGGTGGCTACACCTTC. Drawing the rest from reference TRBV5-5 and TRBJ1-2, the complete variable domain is DAGVTQSPTHLIKTRGQQVTLRCSPISGHKSVSWYQQVLGQGPQFIFQYYEKEERGRGNFPDRFSARQFPNYSSELNVNALLLGDSALYLCASSLVLREEGRRGGYTFGSGTRLTVV.